This T cell receptor (beta chain) was observed in a study of T cell repertoires in cytomegalovirus infection. Study-wide context: In the study, CMV epitopes included recently identified HLA-C-restricted and well-studied HLA-B-restricted ones. Evidence of both CMV infection and a matching HLA type came from public TCR beta signatures.

This clonotype was found a few times. Its target is unknown. Findings of the study overall: The ex vivo response showed dominance by HLA-C-restricted CMV-specific TCR beta clonotypes.

TCRdb re-called the reads through MiXCR, storing one row per CDR3 protein. Of about 150,000 distinct CDR3 sequences listed, 25% to 35% are singletons. This specimen was CD8+ T cells from cultured PBMCs, taken from culture after CMV antigen stimulation. The sequence was obtained from a human donor in good health (CMV status not recorded). Some clones in this sample may be carry-over from other donors' samples.

Here the CDR3 DNA reads TGTGCCAGCAGCTTTGGCGGGGCCAGCTCCTACGAGCAGTACTTC. Translation: CASSFGGASSYEQYF. The V gene is TRBV5-6, the J gene TRBJ2-7, with a tentative D call TRBD2 (6 bases). Germline V gene data show CDR1 as SGHDT and CDR2 as YYEEEE. The germline V and J ends were trimmed by 2 bases and 0 bases, with 12 bases remaining between them. The CDR3 loop spans 15 amino acids.